The rows below give T cell receptor beta chains drawn from one sample of a study of blood T cell repertoires in COVID-19. Measured with immunoSEQ multiplex PCR; TCRdb has only the in-frame clones, and not every one. Of 180,000 or so clones in the sample, roughly 85% were seen once. Sequencing was carried out using PBMCs or T cells enriched from blood (not recorded which). The receptor source for this set is a woman aged 45-60 years who had recovered from COVID-19. The CDR3 runs from the conserved cysteine through the conserved F or W. A D gene is named only where the DNA matches it firmly. Clone size is shown for a subset of rows, as once, few, many or a class of expanded clone.

size	D	V	J	CDR3	DNA
.	.	TRBV6-5	TRBJ1-2	CASSYSGGAAAYGYTF	TGTGCCAGCAGTTACTCGGGGGGGGCGGCCGCTTATGGCTACACCTTC
.	TRBD1	TRBV2	TRBJ2-5	CASSEVDRGRFETQYF	TGTGCCAGCAGTGAAGTGGACAGGGGCCGGTTCGAGACCCAGTACTTC
.	.	TRBV9	TRBJ1-1	CASSVGRMNTEAFF	TGTGCCAGCAGCGTAGGCAGAATGAACACTGAAGCTTTCTTT
.	TRBD1	TRBV6-2/TRBV6-3	TRBJ1-2	CASSVDREYGYTF	TGTGCCAGCAGTGTGGACAGGGAATACGGCTACACCTTC
.	TRBD2	TRBV2	TRBJ2-1	CASSPRGTAGGEQFF	TGTGCCAGCAGCCCGAGGGGTACAGCGGGGGGTGAGCAGTTCTTC
few	TRBD1	TRBV5-1	TRBJ1-5	CASSPGQYSNQPQHF	TGCGCCAGCAGCCCGGGACAGTATAGCAATCAGCCCCAGCATTTT
.	.	TRBV6-4	TRBJ2-1	CASKNPATAGLISYNEQFF	TGTGCCAGCAAAAACCCAGCGACGGCGGGTCTCATCTCCTACAATGAGCAGTTCTTC
.	TRBD1	TRBV11-2	TRBJ1-1	CASSLVGTGGTEAFF	TGTGCCAGCAGCTTAGTCGGGACAGGAGGCACTGAAGCTTTCTTT
few	.	TRBV4-3	TRBJ2-3	CASSQEVHKDTQYF	TGCGCCAGCAGCCAAGAGGTACACAAGGATACGCAGTATTTT
.	TRBD1	TRBV19	TRBJ1-1	CASSVGQGYEAFF	TGTGCCAGTAGTGTCGGACAGGGGTATGAAGCTTTCTTT
.	.	TRBV11-3	TRBJ2-6	CASSFLGAGANVLTF	TGTGCCAGCAGCTTCCTAGGGGCTGGGGCCAACGTCCTGACTTTC
.	.	TRBV11-2	TRBJ2-4	CASRLPGFAKNIQYF	TGTGCCAGCAGACTCCCAGGGTTCGCCAAAAACATTCAGTACTTC
.	.	TRBV7-9	TRBJ2-3	CASSSRLGGDTQYF	TGTGCCAGCAGCTCCAGGCTCGGCGGGGATACGCAGTATTTT
few	TRBD1	TRBV5-1	TRBJ2-3	CASSRGQEDTQYF	TGCGCCAGCAGCCGGGGACAGGAGGATACGCAGTATTTT
.	TRBD1	TRBV15	TRBJ1-2	CATSSGDSLNYGYTF	TGTGCCACCAGCAGTGGGGACAGTCTTAACTATGGCTACACCTTC
.	TRBD2	TRBV11-2	TRBJ2-3	CASSSRTSGRGDTQYF	TGTGCCAGCAGCTCCCGGACTAGCGGGAGGGGAGATACGCAGTATTTT
.	.	TRBV28	TRBJ2-5	CASSLRGLQETQYF	TGTGCCAGCAGTTTAAGGGGACTGCAAGAGACCCAGTACTTC
.	.	TRBV4-3	TRBJ2-1	CASSQDEGRQFF	TGCGCCAGCAGCCAAGATGAGGGCCGTCAGTTCTTC
once	.	TRBV7-9	TRBJ1-4	CASSLIPGNKWTNEKLFF	TGTGCCAGCAGCTTAATTCCAGGGAACAAGTGGACTAATGAAAAACTGTTTTTT
.	TRBD1	TRBV19	TRBJ1-1	CASSYKGQGAPGAFF	TGTGCCAGTAGTTACAAGGGACAGGGGGCTCCGGGGGCTTTCTTT
.	.	TRBV7-9	TRBJ1-1	CASSLALGRAAEAFF	TGTGCCAGCAGCTTAGCCTTGGGCAGGGCAGCGGAAGCTTTCTTT
few	.	TRBV7-9	TRBJ1-1	CASSQGPPGYTEAFF	TGTGCCAGCAGCCAGGGCCCGCCCGGGTACACTGAAGCTTTCTTT
.	TRBD2	TRBV19	TRBJ2-3	CASSIAGGPVDTQYF	TGTGCCAGTAGCATAGCGGGAGGGCCCGTAGATACGCAGTATTTT
.	.	TRBV7-9	TRBJ1-3	CACRTKIGTIYF	TGTGCCTGCCGGACAAAAATTGGCACCATATATTTT
.	.	TRBV11-2	TRBJ2-1	CASSLISGSYNEQFF	TGTGCCAGCAGCTTAATAAGCGGCTCCTACAATGAGCAGTTCTTC
few	TRBD2	TRBV4-3	TRBJ2-2	CASSQDVPSGTGELFF	TGCGCCAGCAGCCAAGATGTTCCTAGCGGGACCGGGGAGCTGTTTTTT
.	TRBD2	TRBV7-2	TRBJ2-2	CASSLPSGIAGELFF	TGTGCCAGCAGCTTGCCTAGCGGGATTGCCGGGGAGCTGTTTTTT
.	TRBD2	TRBV5-1	TRBJ2-5	CASSGRGGLQETQYF	TGCGCCAGCAGCGGACGGGGGGGCCTTCAAGAGACCCAGTACTTC
.	.	TRBV7-8	TRBJ1-6	CASSNNRDIRGSPLHF	TGTGCCAGCAGCAATAACCGGGACATACGCGGTTCACCCCTCCACTTT
few	.	TRBV28	TRBJ2-4	CASSPPGELNIQYF	TGTGCCAGCAGTCCACCAGGGGAACTAAACATTCAGTACTTC
.	TRBD2	TRBV28	TRBJ2-1	CASSFVAGGPNEQFF	TGTGCCAGCAGTTTTGTAGCGGGGGGGCCAAATGAGCAGTTCTTC
.	TRBD1	TRBV19	TRBJ2-2	CASRRTGIGELFF	TGTGCCAGTAGACGGACAGGGATCGGGGAGCTGTTTTTT
.	.	TRBV5-1	TRBJ2-3	CASSLPKGLTDTQYF	TGCGCCAGCAGCTTACCCAAGGGACTTACAGATACGCAGTATTTT
.	TRBD2	TRBV24-1	TRBJ2-5	CATSDFSGGDQETQYF	TGTGCCACCAGTGATTTCTCTGGGGGGGACCAAGAGACCCAGTACTTC
.	.	TRBV5-4	TRBJ2-5	CASSLSGLATQETQYF	TGTGCCAGCAGCTTGTCAGGCTTGGCTACGCAAGAGACCCAGTACTTC
.	TRBD1	TRBV14	TRBJ1-6	CASTLGTGYSPLHF	TGTGCCAGCACCCTCGGGACAGGTTACTCACCCCTCCACTTT
few	TRBD1	TRBV18	TRBJ1-5	CASSPTPPGQGGQPQHF	TGTGCCAGCTCACCAACGCCTCCGGGACAGGGCGGTCAGCCCCAGCATTTT
medium-sized	.	TRBV5-1	TRBJ1-1	CASSGTGYTEAFF	TGCGCCAGCAGCGGTACAGGGTACACTGAAGCTTTCTTT
.	TRBD1	TRBV5-1	TRBJ1-4	CASSTGQGSLELFF	TGCGCCAGCAGCACGGGACAGGGATCCCTAGAACTGTTTTTT
.	.	TRBV28	TRBJ2-3	CASLGGSGTQYF	TGTGCCAGCCTGGGGGGTTCGGGTACGCAGTATTTT
once	.	TRBV18	TRBJ1-2	CASSPGSNYGYTF	TGTGCCAGCTCCCCGGGATCTAACTATGGCTACACCTTC
.	.	TRBV9	TRBJ1-4	CASSPGGGHSEKLFF	TGTGCCAGCAGCCCCGGCGGGGGGCATAGCGAAAAACTGTTTTTT
.	TRBD2	TRBV2	TRBJ2-3	CASSERVLAGGTDTQYF	TGTGCCAGCAGTGAGAGGGTACTAGCGGGAGGGACAGATACGCAGTATTTT
.	TRBD1	TRBV5-1	TRBJ2-3	CASTTGGRDTQYF	TGCGCCAGCACCACAGGGGGTCGGGATACGCAGTATTTT
few	TRBD1	TRBV30	TRBJ1-2	CAWSGGTDTGYTF	TGTGCCTGGAGTGGGGGGACAGATACCGGCTACACCTTC
few	.	TRBV5-1	TRBJ1-1	CASSELQGSGTEAFF	TGCGCCAGCAGTGAGCTTCAGGGGTCAGGCACTGAAGCTTTCTTT
.	.	TRBV7-8	TRBJ1-1	CASSLSGTMNTEAFF	TGTGCCAGCAGCTTATCCGGGACAATGAACACTGAAGCTTTCTTT
.	.	TRBV9	TRBJ1-1	CASSAGGNTEAFF	TGTGCCAGCAGCGCGGGGGGGAACACTGAAGCTTTCTTT